The 6 T cell receptor beta chains reported below all come from one sample, sequenced in a study of T-cell memory formation after mild COVID-19. TCRdb reanalysed the 5' RACE reads using MiXCR and keeps one entry per CDR3 protein. The table includes 250,000 to 300,000 distinct CDR3 sequences, 15% to 20% detected once. Sequenced input: PBMCs or a T cell subset sorted from them (not recorded which). These receptors were taken from a man aged 18 to 30 who had mild COVID-19 (a few samples of this study predate the infection). Cell type and time point are not known.

The V and J genes are TRBV20-1 and TRBJ2-1, with D possibly being TRBD2 (6 bases). Trimming left V 0 bases short and J 9 bases short, with 9 bases between. CDR3 length: 12 amino acids. Germline-derived CDR1 and CDR2 are DFQATT and SNEGSKA (reference sequence). The CDR3 sequence: CSARDSSVEQFF. The CDR3 DNA reads as TGCAGTGCTAGAGATTCTAGCGTTGAGCAGTTCTTC.

This clonotype was detected a few times. The chain carries TRBV21-1 and TRBJ1-1. TRBV21-1 is flagged as a pseudogene. This CDR3 contains 15 residues. CDR3 in amino acids: CASSKGKVGYGEAFF. Here the CDR3 DNA reads TGTGCCAGCAGCAAAGGCAAGGTGGGGTACGGTGAAGCTTTCTTT.

The chain is built from TRBV20-1 and TRBJ2-1; 13 bases are shared with TRBD2. CDR1 and CDR2 (germline): DFQATT, SNEGSKA (reference sequence). V gave up 0 bases and J gave up 6 bases; unmatched junction bases: 11. The CDR3 is 18 amino acids. The CDR3 DNA is TGCAGTGCTAGAGATATAAGGACTAGCGGGGGAGTATTCAATGAGCAGTTCTTC. Protein product: CSARDIRTSGGVFNEQFF.

The chain combines TRBV4-1 with TRBJ1-2; maybe TRBD1 (6 bases). Per germline, CDR1 MGHRA and CDR2 YSYEKL. V lost 0 bases and J 3 bases, leaving 26 bases between the germline ends. The CDR3 spans 20 residues. The CDR3 loop reads CASSQDLVRLIAGTHYGYTF. In nucleotides, the CDR3 is TGCGCCAGCAGCCAAGATCTAGTTCGGTTGATTGCAGGGACACACTATGGCTACACCTTC.

The chain has TRBV7-3 and TRBJ2-2; 8 nucleotides line up with TRBD2. V gave up 4 bases and J gave up 9 bases; unmatched junction bases: 7. CDR3 length: 14 residues. Looked up from germline, CDR1 is SGHTA and CDR2 is FQGTGA. The CDR3 region is CASSSTGGARELFF. The CDR3 DNA reads as TGTGCCAGCAGCTCAACCGGGGGGGCGAGGGAGCTGTTTTTT. The whole variable domain, filled in from reference TRBV7-3 and TRBJ2-2, reads GAGVSQTPSNKVTEKGKYVELRCDPISGHTALYWYRQSLGQGPEFLIYFQGTGAADDSGLPNDRFFAVRPEGSVSTLKIQRTERGDSAVYLCASSSTGGARELFFGEGSRLTVL.

This clonotype has a handful of counts. The chain employs TRBV29-1 and TRBJ1-6; D not certain. CDR1 is SQVTM and CDR2 is ANQGSEA in the germline V gene. The CDR3 has 10 residues. The V and J ends lost 7 bases and 7 bases respectively, with 5 bases between them. The CDR3 region has the DNA TGCAGCGGCGTGAATTCACCCCTCCACTTT. It translates to CSGVNSPLHF.